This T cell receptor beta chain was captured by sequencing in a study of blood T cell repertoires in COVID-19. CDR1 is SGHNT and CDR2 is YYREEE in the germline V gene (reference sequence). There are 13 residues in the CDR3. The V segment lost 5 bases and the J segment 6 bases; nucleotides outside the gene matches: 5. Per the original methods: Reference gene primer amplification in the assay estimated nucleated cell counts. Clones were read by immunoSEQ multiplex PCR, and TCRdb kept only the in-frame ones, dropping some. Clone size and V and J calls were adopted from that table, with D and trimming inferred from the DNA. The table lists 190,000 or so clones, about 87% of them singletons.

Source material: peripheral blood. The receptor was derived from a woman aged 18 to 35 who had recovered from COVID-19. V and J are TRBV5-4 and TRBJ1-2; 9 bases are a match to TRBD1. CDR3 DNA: TGTGCCAGCAGTCCCGGGACAGGGAATGGCTACACCTTC. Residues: CASSPGTGNGYTF.